This T cell receptor beta chain stems from a study of blood T cell repertoires in COVID-19. Original analysis: Nucleated cell counts were estimated from reference gene primer amplification. Libraries were prepared by immunoSEQ multiplex PCR; TCRdb keeps only in-frame clonotypes and omits some of them. The V and J calls and clone size are taken from that table; D and trimming were inferred from the DNA. This table has more than 60,000 clones, approximately 78% appearing once. CDR1 and CDR2 from the germline V gene are SGHRS and YFSETQ. V lost 4 bases and J lost 3; bases outside the gene matches: 10. CDR3 size: 15 residues.

The clonotype was recovered from a man between 60 and 75 years old with acute or convalescent COVID-19. V is TRBV5-1 and J is TRBJ2-7; 7 bases map to TRBD1. Sequenced input: peripheral blood. The CDR3 nucleotides are TGCGCCAGCAGCCAGATCGGGACAGAGTTCTACGAGCAGTACTTC. Translating gives CASSQIGTEFYEQYF.